A single sample gave rise to the 24 T cell receptor beta chains below, sequenced in a study of spatial heterogeneity in lung cancer. TCRdb itself ran the 5' RACE reads through MiXCR, one entry per CDR3 protein. The sample has about 82,000 distinct CDR3 sequences, around 12% seen once. Stated time point: sample taken at primary tumor resection. Sequencing was performed on whole RNA extracted from tumor and nontumor lung tissue, or from frozen PBMC, and the material was left unsorted. The sample consisted of PBMCs, taken at surgery. These receptors came from a male donor with early-stage non-small cell lung cancer.

This clonotype was observed a handful of times. This chain links TRBV7-2 with TRBJ2-2, with D tentatively TRBD1 (5 bases). The V end was cut by 5 bases, the J end by 0 bases, with 13 bases between. CDR1 is SGHTA, CDR2 FQGNSA, per germline. The CDR3 has 16 residues. CDR3 DNA sequence: TGTGCCAGCAGCCCGGACACCGGTGCGAACACCGGGGAGCTGTTTTTT. As protein: CASSPDTGANTGELFF.

The table lists this clonotype with a few counts. The chain combines TRBV19 with TRBJ1-1; D is possibly TRBD1 (5 bases). Germline CDR1 is LNHDA and CDR2 is SQIVND (reference sequence). The germline V and J ends were trimmed by 1 base and 0 bases, with 15 bases remaining between them. This CDR3 has 17 amino acids. The CDR3 spells CASSIARDGGMNTEAFF. Written as DNA, the CDR3 is TGTGCCAGTAGTATAGCCCGGGACGGTGGTATGAACACTGAAGCTTTCTTT.

This chain links TRBV4-2 with TRBJ2-3; 12 nucleotides match TRBD2. Losses at the gene ends were 0 bases for V and 4 bases for J; bases not matched to a gene: 8. Looked up from germline, CDR1 is LGHNA and CDR2 is YNFKEQ. This CDR3 comprises 18 residues. The CDR3 spells CASSQDTLAGGPADTQYF. For the CDR3, the DNA is TGTGCCAGCAGCCAAGATACCCTAGCGGGGGGGCCTGCAGATACGCAGTATTTT.

This clonotype occurred a few times. The gene calls are TRBV15 and TRBJ1-1; 7 bases are shared with TRBD1. This CDR3 is built from 16 residues. The V segment lost 0 bases and the J segment 7 bases; nucleotides outside the gene matches: 11. Germline loops: CDR1 LNHNV, CDR2 YYDKDF (reference sequence). For the CDR3, the DNA is TGTGCCACCAGCAGAGATAGGGTGGGGACAGTCAGTGAAGCTTTCTTT. Amino acid sequence: CATSRDRVGTVSEAFF.

J is TRBJ2-1 and V is TRBV5-1; 11 bases agree with TRBD2. The CDR3 length is 16 residues. V lost 4 bases, J lost 4 bases, and 7 bases stayed unmatched. Germline V gene lookup returns CDR1 SGHRS and CDR2 YFSETQ. CDR3 sequence reads: CASSGGIAGGYNEQFF. CDR3 bases: TGCGCCAGCAGCGGGGGCATAGCGGGAGGGTACAATGAGCAGTTCTTC.

Written as DNA, the CDR3 is TGCGCCAGCAGCTTGGAAGGGGACAGGGGCATCGATACGCAGTATTTT. Its protein product is CASSLEGDRGIDTQYF. The chain recombines TRBV5-1 with TRBJ2-3, with 10 bases that match TRBD1. The length of the CDR3 is 16 residues. Per germline, CDR1 SGHRS and CDR2 YFSETQ. V lost 0 bases, J lost 6 bases, and 7 bases stayed unmatched.

This clonotype has a count of ten or more. The chain employs TRBV28 and TRBJ1-2; D is unresolved. Germline-derived CDR1 and CDR2 are MDHEN and SYDVKM. This CDR3 is 15 amino acids long. The V end was cut by 10 bases, the J end by 2 bases, with 20 bases between. In DNA form, the CDR3 reads TGTGCCATCCTCCCAGGAGGCCAAGGCAACTATGGCTACACCTTC. Translated, it gives CAILPGGQGNYGYTF.

This rearrangement joins TRBV7-9 to TRBJ2-1; D is perhaps TRBD1 (5 bases). The CDR3 is 15 amino acids. Germline CDR1 reads SEHNR; CDR2 reads FQNEAQ (reference sequence). V was cut by 7 bases and J by 8 bases, with 21 bases left in between. For the CDR3, the DNA is TGTGCCAGCATCCCAAGACAGTCGGCAAGTCATGAGCAGTTCTTC. It codes for CASIPRQSASHEQFF.

The chain joins TRBV9 to TRBJ2-7; 9 bases map to TRBD1. The length of the CDR3 is 14 residues. The junction had 6 bases not matched to a gene; V was cut back by 3 bases and J by 5 bases. Looked up from germline, CDR1 is SGDLS and CDR2 is YYNGEE. The CDR3 spells CASSGRDRAHEQYF. The CDR3 DNA sequence: TGTGCCAGCAGCGGCCGGGACAGGGCTCACGAGCAGTACTTC.

This clonotype occurred a few times. The chain couples TRBV7-9 to TRBJ2-7; no clear D. Per germline, CDR1 SEHNR and CDR2 FQNEAQ (reference sequence). With 7 bases removed from V and 3 bases from J, the gap between germline ends came to 10 bases. The CDR3 is 12 amino acids. The CDR3 region has the DNA TGTGCCAGCACCACAGATAACTACGAGCAGTACTTC. This translates into CASTTDNYEQYF.

This clonotype was seen more than once but under ten times. The CDR3 DNA reads as TGTGCCAGCAGTGAAGACAGGGGGCGTAGCACAGATACGCAGTATTTT. Protein sequence: CASSEDRGRSTDTQYF. The chain combines TRBV2 with TRBJ2-3; 9 bases line up with TRBD1. Germline loops: CDR1 SNHLY, CDR2 FYNNEI. The ends lost 1 base at V and 0 bases at J; junction bases unmatched: 2. The CDR3 covers 16 residues.

V usage is TRBV18 and J usage is TRBJ2-1; 11 bases align to TRBD2. The V gene end was trimmed by 6 bases and the J gene end by 9 bases; junction bases not matched to a gene: 13. CDR1 is KGHSH and CDR2 is LQKENI in the germline V gene. The CDR3 runs 16 residues. This chain's CDR3 is CASSARGTSGVVEQFF. CDR3 in DNA: TGTGCCAGCTCGGCGAGGGGGACTAGCGGCGTCGTTGAGCAGTTCTTC.

This clonotype occurred a few times. The chain uses TRBV7-9 and TRBJ2-7; 7 bases match TRBD1. V was clipped by 5 bases and J by 4 bases; unmatched bases: 5. Germline V gives CDR1 SEHNR, CDR2 FQNEAQ (reference sequence). The CDR3 contains 13 residues. Here the CDR3 DNA reads TGTGCCAGCAGCCGACAGGGACGGTACGAGCAGTACTTC. This codes for CASSRQGRYEQYF.

This clonotype was picked up a small number of times. V and J are TRBV29-1 and TRBJ2-5, with D uncertain. The CDR3 extends over 16 amino acids. V was trimmed by 1 base and J by 5 bases, leaving 20 bases between them. CDR1 is SQVTM, CDR2 ANQGSEA, per germline. The CDR3 DNA reads TGCAGCGTTGAAGGCCAGCTCCGGGTTTTTCGGGAGACCCAGTACTTC. Translating it yields CSVEGQLRVFRETQYF.

The chain uses TRBV7-9 and TRBJ2-5, with TRBD2 identical over 13 bases. Germline V gene data show CDR1 as SEHNR and CDR2 as FQNEAQ (reference sequence). This CDR3 contains 17 residues. The ends lost 1 base at V and 5 bases at J; junction bases unmatched: 7. The CDR3 DNA follows: TGTGCCAGCAGCTTAGATCGGACTAGCGGGAGAGGGGAGACCCAGTACTTC. Its protein is CASSLDRTSGRGETQYF.

This clonotype was detected a few times. This rearrangement joins TRBV12-3 or TRBV12-4 to TRBJ2-3; 11 positions match TRBD2. The CDR3 has 15 residues. After removal of 5 bases from V and 6 bases from J, the junction contained 7 bases not matched to a gene. The CDR3 DNA reads TGTGCCAGCAGTATGGGACTAGCGGAGGCGGATACGCAGTATTTT. Protein product: CASSMGLAEADTQYF.

This chain uses TRBV3-1 with TRBJ2-3, with 9 bases matching TRBD2. Germline trimming cut 1 base from V and 7 bases from J; bases unmatched to any gene: 9. The length of the CDR3 is 16 residues. Per germline, CDR1 LGHDT and CDR2 YNNKEL (reference sequence). CDR3 sequence: CASSQVWREGRNTQYF. The CDR3, as DNA: TGTGCCAGCAGCCAAGTGTGGCGGGAGGGCCGGAATACGCAGTATTTT.

The chain couples TRBV30 to TRBJ2-3; D not certain. Per the germline V gene, CDR1 is GTSNPN and CDR2 is SVGIG (reference sequence). V gave up 4 bases and J gave up 4 bases, with 12 bases separating them. CDR3 length equals 13 residues. The DNA for the CDR3 is TGTGCCTGGACTCGTGGGAACCCAGATACGCAGTATTTT. Translating gives CAWTRGNPDTQYF.

The V gene is TRBV4-1, the J gene TRBJ1-5, with D unclear. V shed 1 base and J shed 0 bases, with 16 bases lying between them. In germline, CDR1 is MGHRA, CDR2 YSYEKL. The CDR3 covers 18 residues. CDR3 DNA sequence: TGCGCCAGCAGCCAAGTAGTAGGCGGAGGTACTAGCAATCAGCCCCAGCATTTT. Its translation: CASSQVVGGGTSNQPQHF.

The J gene is TRBJ1-2, the V gene TRBV12-5; no clear D. V lost 0 bases and J 12 bases, leaving 23 bases between the germline ends. The length of the CDR3 is 16 residues. The germline V gene has CDR1 LGHNT and CDR2 FRNRAP. The CDR3 sequence is CASGLVLGRNMAMDTF. The CDR3 DNA sequence: TGTGCTAGTGGTTTGGTACTGGGAAGAAACATGGCAATGGACACCTTC.

The rearrangement links TRBV7-9 to TRBJ1-3, with D possibly matching TRBD1 (5 bases). Trimming left V 2 bases short and J 2 bases short, with 10 bases between. The germline gives CDR1 SEHNR, CDR2 FQNEAQ (reference sequence). This CDR3 spans 15 amino acids. Here the CDR3 reads CASSLQSGAGNTIYF. In DNA, the CDR3 is TGTGCCAGCAGCTTACAATCGGGGGCTGGAAACACCATATATTTT.

This clonotype was picked up a small number of times. V gene TRBV7-9 combines with J gene TRBJ1-1; no definite D call. The CDR3 length is 14 residues. The germline V gene encodes CDR1 SEHNR and CDR2 FQNEAQ (reference sequence). Trimming removed 4 bases at V and 3 bases at J, with 12 bases between. CDR3 loop: CASSSPGEDTEAFF. For the CDR3, the DNA is TGTGCCAGCAGCTCGCCGGGCGAGGACACTGAAGCTTTCTTT.

The rearrangement links TRBV7-3 to TRBJ2-5, with D perhaps TRBD1 (6 bases). V was clipped by 5 bases and J by 2 bases, with 9 bases between them. CDR1 and CDR2 (germline): SGHTA, FQGTGA. The CDR3 contains 13 residues. CDR3 DNA sequence: TGTGCCAGCAGCGGGGGCTCTCAAGAGACCCAGTACTTC. Translated: CASSGGSQETQYF.

The V gene is TRBV5-1, the J gene TRBJ1-1; D gene uncertain. This CDR3 spans 15 amino acids. Trimming left V 4 bases short and J 8 bases short, with 21 bases between. Germline loops: CDR1 SGHRS, CDR2 YFSETQ. The CDR3: CASSPLVIAGSEAFF. CDR3 coding DNA: TGCGCCAGCAGCCCGTTGGTCATAGCTGGCAGCGAAGCTTTCTTT.